Below are 19 T cell receptor beta chains sequenced from a single sample in a study of OX40 agonist ivuxolimab in advanced cancers. Library prep was done by the immunoSEQ multiplex PCR assay. As stored in TCRdb, this immuneACCESS dataset retains in-frame rearrangements with V and J assigned. A fraction of the clones does not appear; measured against another copy, unresolved V genes explain less than half of the discrepancy, and the remainder lacks a known reason. The sample profile shows around 72,000 clones; just over 85% of them were found once. About 8.2% of the sample lies in the top ten. The material was CD4+ or CD8+ T cells sorted from blood, obtained in a trial of the OX40 agonist ivuxolimab. These receptors all come from an adult with an advanced solid tumor such as melanoma, head and neck, liver or kidney cancer.

The rearrangement joins TRBV5-4 to TRBJ1-6; TRBD1 is a possible D gene (6 bases). Germline V gene data show CDR1 as SGHNT and CDR2 as YYREEE (reference sequence). Trimming shortened V by 4 bases and J by 5 bases, and 16 bases separated the two germline ends. The CDR3 is 16 residues long. The CDR3 spells CASSLQGLQDNSPLHF. The CDR3 DNA reads as TGTGCCAGCAGCCTACAGGGCCTACAAGATAATTCACCCCTCCACTTT.

J is TRBJ1-3 and V is TRBV4-1, with D tentatively TRBD1 (5 bases). This CDR3 is built from 15 residues. The V end lost 4 bases, the J end lost 0 bases, and 10 bases lay between the germline ends. The V gene's germline CDR1 is MGHRA and CDR2 YSYEKL. CDR3 nucleotides: TGCGCCAGCAGCCGAGACAGAAACTCTGGAAACACCATATATTTT. This translates into CASSRDRNSGNTIYF.

This clone was seen more than once but under ten times. The rearrangement uses TRBV9 and TRBJ1-2; D perhaps matches TRBD1 (5 bases). CDR1 and CDR2 from the germline V gene are SGDLS and YYNGEE. The V end lost 0 bases, the J end lost 4 bases, and 13 bases lay between the germline ends. The CDR3 has 15 residues. The CDR3: CASSVGQNAPYGYTF. The CDR3 bases are TGTGCCAGCAGCGTAGGACAGAATGCCCCCTATGGCTACACCTTC.

The V gene is TRBV7-9, the J gene TRBJ1-3; D uncertain. The CDR3 totals 13 residues. V lost 6 bases, J lost 0 bases, and 6 bases lay in between. The germline V gene encodes CDR1 SEHNR and CDR2 FQNEAQ (reference sequence). CDR3 sequence (DNA): TGTGCCAGCAGTCTACCCTCTGGAAACACCATATATTTT. Translated: CASSLPSGNTIYF.

The CDR3: CASSFWSDTEAFF. In DNA, the CDR3 is TGTGCCAGCAGCTTTTGGTCGGACACTGAAGCTTTCTTT. J is TRBJ1-1 and V is TRBV11-3; D is unresolved. In germline, CDR1 is SGHNT, CDR2 YENEEA. This CDR3 spans 13 amino acids. V dropped 3 bases and J dropped 3 bases, with 8 bases sitting between them.

V is TRBV5-1 and J is TRBJ2-2; D is perhaps TRBD1 (6 bases). CDR1 and CDR2 (germline): SGHRS, YFSETQ. The CDR3 is 14 residues long. Trimming left V 0 bases short and J 6 bases short, with 9 bases between. The chain's CDR3 is CASSLGQEPGELFF. In nucleotides, the CDR3 is TGCGCCAGCAGCTTGGGACAGGAACCCGGGGAGCTGTTTTTT.

The chain joins TRBV7-2 to TRBJ2-1; possibly TRBD1 for D (5 bases). Trimming removed 2 bases at V and 9 bases at J, with 23 bases between. This CDR3 is built from 17 residues. Per the germline V gene, CDR1 is SGHTA and CDR2 is FQGNSA. This CDR3 reads CASSLTTPGNRVGEQFF. CDR3 in DNA: TGTGCCAGCAGCTTAACCACCCCAGGGAATAGGGTTGGTGAGCAGTTCTTC.

The gene calls are TRBV5-6 and TRBJ2-5, with D possibly TRBD2 on 7 matching bases. This CDR3 contains 13 residues. CDR1 and CDR2 from the germline V gene are SGHDT and YYEEEE. Trimming took 6 bases from V and 5 from J, leaving 14 bases between them. CDR3: CASNRRGPETQYF. The CDR3 DNA reads as TGTGCCAGCAACCGGCGGGGGCCTGAGACCCAGTACTTC.

This clone was seen just once. CDR3 nucleotide sequence: TGTGCCAGCAGCTTAAACGGGGAGGTAGTAGAGACCCAGTACTTC. Translation: CASSLNGEVVETQYF. The J gene is TRBJ2-5, the V gene TRBV7-3; the D gene is possibly TRBD2 (6 bases). Trimming took off 1 base at V and 4 bases at J, with 13 bases between the two ends. There are 15 residues in the CDR3. The germline gives CDR1 SGHTA, CDR2 FQGTGA.

The chain recombines TRBV11-1 with TRBJ2-1, with a weak D call TRBD1 (7 bases). Germline CDR1 and CDR2: SGHAT and FQDESV (reference sequence). V shed 6 bases and J shed 0 bases, with 24 bases lying between them. The CDR3 totals 19 residues. The CDR3 DNA reads TGTGCCAGCAGGCCCTCTCAGGGGGGCCCAAGAAGCTCCTACAATGAGCAGTTCTTC. Protein sequence: CASRPSQGGPRSSYNEQFF.

The chain carries TRBV30 and TRBJ2-2; D may correspond to TRBD1 or TRBD2 (5 bases each). The V and J ends lost 0 bases and 4 bases respectively, with 15 bases between them. The CDR3 runs to 16 residues. Germline lookup yields CDR1 GTSNPN and CDR2 SVGIG (reference sequence). Here the CDR3 reads CAWSVRGRVPTGELFF. The CDR3 region has the DNA TGTGCCTGGAGTGTACGGGGACGGGTCCCCACCGGGGAGCTGTTTTTT.

CDR3 coding DNA: TGTGCCAGCAGCGAGGGGGACAGCACCTATGGCTACACCTTC. This sequence encodes CASSEGDSTYGYTF. The V gene is TRBV9, the J gene TRBJ1-2, with TRBD1 matching over 7 bases. The germline V gene encodes CDR1 SGDLS and CDR2 YYNGEE. This CDR3 is 14 amino acids long. V shed 3 bases, J shed 4 bases, and the junction held 6 bases outside the gene matches.

This clone was counted only a few times. The chain is built from TRBV19 and TRBJ1-2; D is unresolved. This CDR3 has 16 residues. Per the germline V gene, CDR1 is LNHDA and CDR2 is SQIVND (reference sequence). V was trimmed by 2 bases and J by 4 bases, leaving 17 bases between them. CDR3 bases: TGTGCCAGTAGTATAAGGCAGCCTCTCCAGACCTATGGCTACACCTTC. As protein: CASSIRQPLQTYGYTF.

V usage is TRBV5-4 and J usage is TRBJ2-1, with TRBD1 matching over 8 bases. This CDR3 is 14 amino acids long. Unmatched junction bases numbered 1, after V lost 1 base and J lost 4 bases. Germline-derived CDR1 and CDR2 are SGHNT and YYREEE (reference sequence). This CDR3 is CASSLTGGYNEQFF. In nucleotides, the CDR3 is TGTGCCAGCAGCTTGACAGGGGGGTACAATGAGCAGTTCTTC.

The gene calls are TRBV5-1 and TRBJ2-1; 13 bases match TRBD2. The CDR3 covers 18 residues. Trimming took 0 bases from V and 4 from J; bases not matched to a gene: 7. In germline, CDR1 is SGHRS, CDR2 YFSETQ. This chain's CDR3 is CASSLGRLAGGQYNEQFF. The DNA for the CDR3 is TGCGCCAGCAGCTTGGGAAGACTAGCGGGGGGCCAATACAATGAGCAGTTCTTC.

This sequence joins TRBV5-1 and TRBJ1-1; 7 bases are a match to TRBD1. Germline CDR1 and CDR2: SGHRS and YFSETQ. Trimming removed 3 bases from V and 5 bases from J; junction bases left unmatched: 7. The CDR3 sequence is 14 residues long. The CDR3 DNA is TGCGCCAGCAGCTCGAGACAGGGAGGAACTGAAGCTTTCTTT. Protein: CASSSRQGGTEAFF.

The V and J genes are TRBV7-6 and TRBJ1-2, with 7 bases identical to TRBD1. The CDR3 sequence is 16 residues long. The germline V gene has CDR1 SGHVS and CDR2 FNYEAQ. The trim removed 5 bases at V and 0 bases at J, leaving 9 bases unmatched. CDR3 DNA sequence: TGTGCCAGCAGCGAGTTACAGGGGATCACTAACTATGGCTACACCTTC. Translating gives CASSELQGITNYGYTF. Using reference TRBV7-6 and TRBJ1-2 for the parts outside the CDR3, the full variable domain is GAGVSQSPRYKVTKRGQDVALRCDPISGHVSLYWYRQALGQGPEFLTYFNYEAQQDKSGLPNDRFSAERPEGSISTLTIQRTEQRDSAMYRCASSELQGITNYGYTFGSGTRLTVV.

The chain links TRBV5-1 to TRBJ1-1; no definite D call. CDR3 length: 15 amino acids. Trimming took off 0 bases at V and 1 base at J, with 10 bases between the two ends. Germline CDR1 SGHRS, CDR2 YFSETQ. As DNA, the CDR3 is TGCGCCAGCAGCTTGGTACCGGGTCAGAACACTGAAGCTTTCTTT. It is translated as CASSLVPGQNTEAFF.

The genes are TRBV7-3 and TRBJ2-3; TRBD2 matches at 11 bases. Germline V CDR1 and CDR2: SGHTA, FQGTGA. The CDR3 has 17 amino acids. V dropped 5 bases and J dropped 2; count of bases not matched to a gene: 9. The CDR3 nucleotides are TGTGCCAGCAGCCAGAGGGGACTAGCGGACCTCACAGATACGCAGTATTTT. Translation gives CASSQRGLADLTDTQYF.